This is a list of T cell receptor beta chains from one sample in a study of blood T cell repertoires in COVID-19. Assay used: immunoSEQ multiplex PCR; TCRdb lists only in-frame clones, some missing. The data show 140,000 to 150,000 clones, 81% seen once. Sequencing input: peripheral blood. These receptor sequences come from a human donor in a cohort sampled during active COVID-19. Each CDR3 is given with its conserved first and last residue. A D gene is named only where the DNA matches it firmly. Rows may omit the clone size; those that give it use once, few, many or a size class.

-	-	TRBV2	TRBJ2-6	TGTGCCAGCACCGAGGGCGGCCCGTCCCACTCTGGGGCCAACGTCCTGACTTTC	CASTEGGPSHSGANVLTF
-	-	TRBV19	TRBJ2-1	TGTGCCAGTAGTATAACACAGTATGAATCCTACAATGAGCAGTTCTTC	CASSITQYESYNEQFF
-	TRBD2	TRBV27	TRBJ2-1	TGTGCCAGCAGTTTAGGAGCGGGAGGATACAATGAGCAGTTCTTC	CASSLGAGGYNEQFF
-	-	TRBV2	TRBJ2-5	TGTGCCAGCAGTGAAGCGGTGAGCGGTTGGAGGCGGGAGACCCAGTACTTC	CASSEAVSGWRRETQYF
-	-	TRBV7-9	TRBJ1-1	TGTGCCAGCAGCTTCACCACTGGGGCCACTGAAGCTTTCTTT	CASSFTTGATEAFF
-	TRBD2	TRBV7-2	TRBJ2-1	TGTGCCAGCAGCTTAGCGGCGGGAGGAGCGTTGGAGCAGTTCTTC	CASSLAAGGALEQFF
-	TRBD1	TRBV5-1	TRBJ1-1	TGCGCCAGCAGCTTAGGGGGCGCCGACACTGAAGCTTTCTTT	CASSLGGADTEAFF
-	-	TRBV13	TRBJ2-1	TGTGCCAGCAGTCCGGGGAGCTCCTACAATGAGCAGTTCTTC	CASSPGSSYNEQFF
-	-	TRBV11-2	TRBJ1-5	TGTGCCAGCAGCTTAGACCGGGGAAGGGCCCAGCCCCAGCATTTT	CASSLDRGRAQPQHF
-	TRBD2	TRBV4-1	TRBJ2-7	TGCGCCAGCAGCCAAGAGTCGGGACTATCCTACGAGCAGTACTTC	CASSQESGLSYEQYF
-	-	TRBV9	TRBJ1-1	TGTGCCAGCAGCTATATACAGGGTGACACTGAAGCTTTCTTT	CASSYIQGDTEAFF
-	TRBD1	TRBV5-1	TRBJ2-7	TGCGCCAGCAGCTTGGGGGACAGGTTCAACGAGCAGTACTTC	CASSLGDRFNEQYF
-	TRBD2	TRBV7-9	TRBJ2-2	TGTGCCAGCAGCCTGCGGGAGGGCCTCGGGGAGCTGTTTTTT	CASSLREGLGELFF
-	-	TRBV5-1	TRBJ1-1	TGCGCCAGCAGCTTGGCAGGGGATCTGAACACTGAAGCTTTCTTT	CASSLAGDLNTEAFF
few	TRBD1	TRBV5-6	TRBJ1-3	TGTGCCAGCAGCTTGGAGACAGGGACTGGAAACACCATATATTTT	CASSLETGTGNTIYF
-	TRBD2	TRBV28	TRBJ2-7	TGTGCCAGCAGTTTCAGCGGGAGTGGATCCTACGAGCAGTACTTC	CASSFSGSGSYEQYF
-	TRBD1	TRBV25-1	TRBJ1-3	TGTGCCAGCAGTGAGGGGACAGGGGGTAGAAACACCATATATTTT	CASSEGTGGRNTIYF